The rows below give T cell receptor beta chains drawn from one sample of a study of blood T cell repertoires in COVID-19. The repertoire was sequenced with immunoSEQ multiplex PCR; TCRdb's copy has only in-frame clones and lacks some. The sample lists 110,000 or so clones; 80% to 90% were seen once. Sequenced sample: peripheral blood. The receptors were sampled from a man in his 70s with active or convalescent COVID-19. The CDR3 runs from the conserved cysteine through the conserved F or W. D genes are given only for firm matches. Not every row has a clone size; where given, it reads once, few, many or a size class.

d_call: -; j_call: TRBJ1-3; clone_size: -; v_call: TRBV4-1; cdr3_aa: CASSPTLRYQSGNTIYF; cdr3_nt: TGCGCCAGCAGCCCAACCCTCCGTTATCAGTCTGGAAACACCATATATTTT
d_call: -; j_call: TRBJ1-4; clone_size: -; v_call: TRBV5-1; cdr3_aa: CASSLAGGDLNEKLFF; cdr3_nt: TGCGCCAGCAGCTTGGCTGGGGGGGACCTTAATGAAAAACTGTTTTTT
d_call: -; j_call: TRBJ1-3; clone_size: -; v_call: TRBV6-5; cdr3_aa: CASTGHSGNTIYF; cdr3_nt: TGTGCCAGCACAGGCCACTCTGGAAACACCATATATTTT
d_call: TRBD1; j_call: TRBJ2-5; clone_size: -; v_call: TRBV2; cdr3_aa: CASKFRDSGYF; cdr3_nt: TGTGCCAGCAAGTTTCGGGACAGCGGGTACTTC
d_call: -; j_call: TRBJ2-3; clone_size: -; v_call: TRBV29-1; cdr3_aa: CSVVPGLNTDTQYF; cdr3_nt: TGCAGCGTCGTACCTGGACTAAACACAGATACGCAGTATTTT
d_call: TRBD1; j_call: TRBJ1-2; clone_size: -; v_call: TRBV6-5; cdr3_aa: CASSYTGGASGYTF; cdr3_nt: TGTGCCAGCAGTTACACAGGGGGCGCTTCCGGCTACACCTTC
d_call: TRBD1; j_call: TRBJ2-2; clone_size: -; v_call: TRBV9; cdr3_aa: CASSAGQGSGELFF; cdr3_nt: TGTGCCAGCAGCGCCGGACAGGGGTCCGGGGAGCTGTTTTTT
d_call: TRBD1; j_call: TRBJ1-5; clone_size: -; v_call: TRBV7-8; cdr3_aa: CASSLGTGRQPQHF; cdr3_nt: TGTGCCAGCAGCTTAGGGACAGGACGACAGCCCCAGCATTTT
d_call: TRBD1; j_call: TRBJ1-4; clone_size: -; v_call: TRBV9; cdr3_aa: CASSSRTGLNEKLFF; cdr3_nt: TGTGCCAGCAGCTCAAGGACAGGGCTCAATGAAAAACTGTTTTTT
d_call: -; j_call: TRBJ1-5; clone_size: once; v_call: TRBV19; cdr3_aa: CASSISSNRAGNQPQHF; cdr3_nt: TGTGCCAGTAGTATTTCCTCCAACAGGGCCGGCAATCAGCCCCAGCATTTT
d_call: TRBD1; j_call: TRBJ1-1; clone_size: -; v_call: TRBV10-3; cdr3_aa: CAIRTGVNTEAFF; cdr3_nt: TGTGCCATCCGGACAGGGGTGAACACTGAAGCTTTCTTT
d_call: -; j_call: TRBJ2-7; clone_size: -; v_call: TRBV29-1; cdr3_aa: CSVAVGGAYEQYF; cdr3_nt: TGCAGCGTTGCTGTTGGGGGGGCGTACGAGCAGTACTTC
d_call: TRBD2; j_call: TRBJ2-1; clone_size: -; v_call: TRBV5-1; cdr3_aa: CASSLSTSPVNEQFF; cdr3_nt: TGCGCCAGCAGCTTGTCGACTAGCCCGGTTAATGAGCAGTTCTTC
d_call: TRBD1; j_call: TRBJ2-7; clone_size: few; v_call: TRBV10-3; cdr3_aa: CAIRGTAYEQYF; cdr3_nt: TGTGCCATCAGAGGGACAGCATACGAGCAGTACTTC
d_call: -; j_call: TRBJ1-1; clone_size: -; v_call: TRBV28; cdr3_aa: CASSLNGGTEAFF; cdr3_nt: TGTGCCAGCAGTTTAAATGGGGGGACTGAAGCTTTCTTT
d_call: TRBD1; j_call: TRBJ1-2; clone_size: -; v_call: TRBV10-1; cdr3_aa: CASRQISGTGTSYGYTF; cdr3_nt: TGCGCCAGCAGACAAATTTCCGGGACAGGCACCAGCTATGGCTACACCTTC
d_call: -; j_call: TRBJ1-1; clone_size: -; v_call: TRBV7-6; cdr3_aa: CASSPRLDLNTEAFF; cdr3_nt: TGTGCCAGCAGCCCCCGGCTGGACTTGAACACTGAAGCTTTCTTT
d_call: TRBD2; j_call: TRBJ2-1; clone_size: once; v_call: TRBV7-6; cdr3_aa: CASSLGTSGYNEQFF; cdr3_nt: TGTGCCAGCAGCTTGGGGACTAGCGGATACAATGAGCAGTTCTTC
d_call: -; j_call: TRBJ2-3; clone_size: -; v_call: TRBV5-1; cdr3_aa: CASRGGDTQYF; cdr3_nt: TGCGCCAGCAGAGGCGGAGATACGCAGTATTTT
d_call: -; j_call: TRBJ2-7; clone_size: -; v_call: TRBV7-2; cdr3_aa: CASSLGYQGSEQYF; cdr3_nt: TGTGCCAGCAGCCTGGGCTATCAGGGTTCCGAGCAGTACTTC
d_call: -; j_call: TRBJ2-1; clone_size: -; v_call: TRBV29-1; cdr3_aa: CSAYSSHEQFF; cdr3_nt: TGCAGCGCGTATAGTTCTCATGAGCAGTTCTTC
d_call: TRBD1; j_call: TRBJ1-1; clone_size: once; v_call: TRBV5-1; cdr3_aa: CASSGSTGGGEAFF; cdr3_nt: TGCGCCAGCAGCGGATCGACAGGGGGAGGTGAAGCTTTCTTT
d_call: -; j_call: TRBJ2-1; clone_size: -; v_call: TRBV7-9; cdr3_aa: CASTSQSPPYNEQFF; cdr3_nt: TGTGCCAGCACCTCGCAGTCCCCACCCTACAATGAGCAGTTCTTC
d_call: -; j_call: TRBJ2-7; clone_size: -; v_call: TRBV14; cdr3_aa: CASSQDLGPTGHSYEQYF; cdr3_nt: TGTGCCAGCAGCCAAGATCTCGGGCCTACAGGACACTCCTACGAGCAGTACTTC
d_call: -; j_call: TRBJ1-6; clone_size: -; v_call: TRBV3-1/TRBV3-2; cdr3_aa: CASSRTAGQGDSPLHF; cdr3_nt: TGTGCCAGCAGCCGAACCGCAGGGCAAGGTGATTCACCCCTCCACTTT
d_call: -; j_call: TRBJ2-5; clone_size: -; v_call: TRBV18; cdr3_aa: CASSETRTEETQYF; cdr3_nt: TGTGCCAGCTCGGAGACCAGGACAGAAGAGACCCAGTACTTC
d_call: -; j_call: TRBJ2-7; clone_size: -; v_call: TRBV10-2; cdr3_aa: CASARGFWDEQYF; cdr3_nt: TGCGCCAGTGCTAGGGGATTTTGGGACGAGCAGTACTTC
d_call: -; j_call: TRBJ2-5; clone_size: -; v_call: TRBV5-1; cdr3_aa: CASSYGDRNVGETQYF; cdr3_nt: TGCGCCAGCAGCTATGGAGACCGTAATGTGGGAGAGACCCAGTACTTC
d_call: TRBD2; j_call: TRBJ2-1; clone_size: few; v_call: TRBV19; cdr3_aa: CASSIGSGPTYNEQFF; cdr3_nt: TGTGCCAGTAGTATTGGTAGCGGGCCCACCTACAATGAGCAGTTCTTC
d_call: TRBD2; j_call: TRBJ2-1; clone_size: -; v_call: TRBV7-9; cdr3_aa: CASSTTSGRMNEQFF; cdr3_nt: TGTGCCAGCAGCACAACTAGCGGGAGGATGAATGAGCAGTTCTTC
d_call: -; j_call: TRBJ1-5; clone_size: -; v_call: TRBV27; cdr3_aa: CASSLPGLDQPQHF; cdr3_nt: TGTGCCAGCAGTTTACCAGGGTTGGATCAGCCCCAGCATTTT
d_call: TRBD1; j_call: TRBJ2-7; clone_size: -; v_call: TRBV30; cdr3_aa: CAWVPGTGVDEQYF; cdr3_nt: TGTGCCTGGGTGCCCGGGACAGGGGTCGACGAGCAGTACTTC
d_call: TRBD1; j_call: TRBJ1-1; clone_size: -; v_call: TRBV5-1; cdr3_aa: CASSQQGLDTEAFF; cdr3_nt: TGCGCCAGCAGCCAACAGGGGTTGGACACTGAAGCTTTCTTT
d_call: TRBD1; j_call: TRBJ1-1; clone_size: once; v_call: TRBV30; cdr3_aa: CAWSADRGNTEAFF; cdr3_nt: TGTGCCTGGAGTGCGGACAGGGGGAACACTGAAGCTTTCTTT
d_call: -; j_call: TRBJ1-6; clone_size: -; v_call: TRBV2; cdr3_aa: CASRGDNSPLHF; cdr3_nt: TGTGCCAGCAGGGGGGACAACTCACCCCTCCACTTT
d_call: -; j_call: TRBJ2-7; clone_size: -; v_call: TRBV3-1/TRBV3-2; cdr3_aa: CASSQGSVYEQYF; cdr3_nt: TGTGCCAGCAGCCAAGGATCAGTCTACGAGCAGTACTTC
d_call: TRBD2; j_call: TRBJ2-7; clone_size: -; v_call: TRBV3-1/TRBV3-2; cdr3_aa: CASSRFPKTSGSSYEQYF; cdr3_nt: TGTGCCAGCAGCCGGTTCCCCAAGACTAGCGGGAGCTCCTACGAGCAGTACTTC
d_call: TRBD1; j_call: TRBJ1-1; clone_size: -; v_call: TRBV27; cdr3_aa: CASSLGDRGLTEAFF; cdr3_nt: TGTGCCAGCAGTTTGGGGGACAGGGGGCTAACTGAAGCTTTCTTT
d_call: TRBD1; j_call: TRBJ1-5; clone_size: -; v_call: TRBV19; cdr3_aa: CASRPGTDYSNQPQHF; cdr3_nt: TGTGCCAGTAGACCAGGGACAGATTATAGCAATCAGCCCCAGCATTTT
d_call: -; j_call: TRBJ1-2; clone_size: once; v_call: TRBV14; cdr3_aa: CASSQVLRSGAHLGYTF; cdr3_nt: TGTGCCAGCAGCCAAGTTCTCAGGTCAGGGGCGCATCTTGGCTACACCTTC
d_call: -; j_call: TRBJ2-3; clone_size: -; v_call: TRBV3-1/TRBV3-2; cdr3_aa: CASSQEGAGTDTQYF; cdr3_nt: TGTGCCAGCAGCCAAGAAGGAGCGGGCACAGATACGCAGTATTTT
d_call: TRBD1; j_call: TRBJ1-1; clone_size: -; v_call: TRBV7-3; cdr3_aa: CASSPMDRERAFF; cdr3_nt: TGTGCCAGCAGCCCAATGGACAGGGAACGAGCTTTCTTT
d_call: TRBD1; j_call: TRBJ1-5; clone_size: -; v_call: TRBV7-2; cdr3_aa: CASPNLGGQKRQPQHF; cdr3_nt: TGTGCCAGCCCGAACCTGGGGGGACAGAAGAGACAGCCCCAGCATTTT
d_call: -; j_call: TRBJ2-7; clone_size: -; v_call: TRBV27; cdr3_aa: CASSLLGGGYEQYF; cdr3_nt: TGTGCCAGCAGTTTATTAGGTGGAGGCTACGAGCAGTACTTC
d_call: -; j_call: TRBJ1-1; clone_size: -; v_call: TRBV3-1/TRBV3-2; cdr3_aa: CASSPRGAGVNTEAFF; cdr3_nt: TGTGCCAGCAGCCCACGGGGGGCAGGGGTGAACACTGAAGCTTTCTTT
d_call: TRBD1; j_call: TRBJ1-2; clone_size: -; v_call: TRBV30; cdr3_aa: CAWSVRRTGGGGYTF; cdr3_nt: TGTGCCTGGAGTGTACGGCGGACAGGGGGGGGTGGCTACACCTTC
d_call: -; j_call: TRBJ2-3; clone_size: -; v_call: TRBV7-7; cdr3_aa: CASSFRSYTDTQYF; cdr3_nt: TGTGCTAGCAGCTTCCGGTCGTACACAGATACGCAGTATTTT
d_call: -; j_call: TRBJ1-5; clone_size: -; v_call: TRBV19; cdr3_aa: CASSIRANQPQHF; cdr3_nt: TGTGCCAGTAGTATCAGGGCAAATCAGCCCCAGCATTTT
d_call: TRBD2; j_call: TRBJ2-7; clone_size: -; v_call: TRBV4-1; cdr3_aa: CASSQISGGPAYEQYF; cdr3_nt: TGCGCCAGCAGTCAGATTAGCGGGGGACCCGCCTACGAGCAGTACTTC
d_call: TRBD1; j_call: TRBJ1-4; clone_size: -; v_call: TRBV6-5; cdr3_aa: CASSLTGGAGEKLFF; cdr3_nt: TGTGCCAGCAGTCTGACAGGGGGAGCGGGTGAAAAACTGTTTTTT
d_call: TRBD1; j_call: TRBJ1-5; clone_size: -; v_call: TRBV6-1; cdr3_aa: CASSQDAGQDNQPQHF; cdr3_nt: TGTGCCAGCAGTCAAGACGCCGGACAGGACAATCAGCCCCAGCATTTT
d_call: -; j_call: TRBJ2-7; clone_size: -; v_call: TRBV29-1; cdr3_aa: CSVEEAGKDEQYF; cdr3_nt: TGCAGCGTTGAAGAGGCGGGGAAAGACGAGCAGTACTTC
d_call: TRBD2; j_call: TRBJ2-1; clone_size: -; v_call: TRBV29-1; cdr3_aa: CSAWIAGYNEQFF; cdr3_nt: TGCAGCGCTTGGATAGCGGGTTACAATGAGCAGTTCTTC
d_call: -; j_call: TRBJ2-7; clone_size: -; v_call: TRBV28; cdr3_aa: CASSLLSSYEQYF; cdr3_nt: TGTGCCAGCAGTTTGCTGAGCTCCTACGAGCAGTACTTC
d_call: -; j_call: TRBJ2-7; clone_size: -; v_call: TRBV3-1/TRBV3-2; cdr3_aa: CASSQATAGSGEQYF; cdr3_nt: TGTGCCAGCAGCCAAGCCACTGCCGGGTCAGGGGAGCAGTACTTC
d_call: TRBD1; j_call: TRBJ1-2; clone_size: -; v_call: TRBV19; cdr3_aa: CASSTGTGSGYTF; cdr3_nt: TGTGCCAGTAGCACCGGGACAGGGAGTGGCTACACCTTC